The 3 T cell receptor beta chains listed next were all sequenced from one sample in a study of beta chain features in type 1 diabetes. General observations from the study: Shorter TCRB CDR3s, moderately but significantly so, were found in Type 1 diabetes patients in all four CD4+ subsets.

The antigens of these receptors remain unknown. The sequenced template was cDNA made from the entire isolated RNA. The protocol was immunoSEQ multiplex PCR, while the TCRdb copy is restricted to in-frame clones and leaves out a portion. The profile shows more than 300,000 clones, 8.5% to 10% of them singletons. Sequenced input: central memory CD4+ T cells from blood. All receptors derive from a man aged 25-45 years with type 1 diabetes.

The rearrangement uses TRBV28 and TRBJ2-7, with 9 bases matching TRBD1. CDR3 length equals 16 residues. Per germline, CDR1 MDHEN and CDR2 SYDVKM. V dropped 6 bases and J dropped 0; count of bases not matched to a gene: 9. The CDR3 sequence is CASRPPGTGSSYEQYF. The CDR3 DNA follows: TGTGCCAGCAGGCCCCCCGGGACAGGGAGCTCCTACGAGCAGTACTTC.

This clone has just a few counts. The chain employs TRBV7-2 and TRBJ2-7, with D perhaps TRBD2 (5 bases). V lost 5 bases, J lost 3 bases, and 17 bases lay in between. The CDR3 is made up of 15 amino acids. Per germline, CDR1 SGHTA and CDR2 FQGNSA. The CDR3 sequence: CASSPSAAGYYEQYF. As DNA, the CDR3 is TGTGCCAGCAGCCCCTCCGCGGCGGGCTACTACGAGCAGTACTTC. Full variable domain (remainder filled in from reference TRBV7-2 and TRBJ2-7): GAGVSQSPSNKVTEKGKDVELRCDPISGHTALYWYRQSLGQGLEFLIYFQGNSAPDKSGLPSDRFSAERTGGSVSTLTIQRTQQEDSAVYLCASSPSAAGYYEQYFGPGTRLTVT.

A few counts support this clone. The chain uses TRBV27 and TRBJ2-3, with 11 bases identical to TRBD2. V shed 4 bases and J 5 bases; nucleotides not matched to a gene: 5. The CDR3 consists of 15 residues. The V gene's germline CDR1 is MNHEY and CDR2 SMNVEV (reference sequence). The CDR3 loop is CASSSAGLAEDTQYF. The CDR3 DNA follows: TGTGCCAGCAGTTCCGCGGGACTAGCGGAAGATACGCAGTATTTT.